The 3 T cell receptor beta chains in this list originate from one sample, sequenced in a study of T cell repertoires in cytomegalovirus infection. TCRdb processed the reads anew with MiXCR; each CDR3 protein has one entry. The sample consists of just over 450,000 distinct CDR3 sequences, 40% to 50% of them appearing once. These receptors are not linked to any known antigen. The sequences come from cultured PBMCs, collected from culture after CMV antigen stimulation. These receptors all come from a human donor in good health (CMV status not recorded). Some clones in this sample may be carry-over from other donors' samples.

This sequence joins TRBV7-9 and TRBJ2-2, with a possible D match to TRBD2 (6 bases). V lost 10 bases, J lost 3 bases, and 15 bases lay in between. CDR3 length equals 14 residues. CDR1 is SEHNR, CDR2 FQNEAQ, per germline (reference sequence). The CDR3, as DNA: TGTGCCACCCTGAGGTGGGGGGACACCGGGGAGCTGTTTTTT. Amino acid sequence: CATLRWGDTGELFF. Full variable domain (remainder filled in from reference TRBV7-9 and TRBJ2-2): DTGVSQNPRHKITKRGQNVTFRCDPISEHNRLYWYRQTLGQGPEFLTYFQNEAQLEKSRLLSDRFSAERPKGSFSTLEIQRTEQGDSAMYLCATLRWGDTGELFFGEGSRLTVL.

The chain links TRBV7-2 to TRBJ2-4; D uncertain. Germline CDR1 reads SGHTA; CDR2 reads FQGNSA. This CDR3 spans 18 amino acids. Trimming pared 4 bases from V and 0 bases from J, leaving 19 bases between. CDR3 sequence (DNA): TGTGCCAGCAGCTCCCCGGCTACAGATTTCCTAGCCAAAAACATTCAGTACTTC. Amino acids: CASSSPATDFLAKNIQYF.

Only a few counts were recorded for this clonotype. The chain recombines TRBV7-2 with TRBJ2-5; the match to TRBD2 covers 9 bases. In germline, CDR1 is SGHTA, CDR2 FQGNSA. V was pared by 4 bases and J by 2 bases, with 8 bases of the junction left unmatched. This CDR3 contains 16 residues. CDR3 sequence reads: CASSSLRGGIQETQYF. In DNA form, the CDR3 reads TGTGCCAGCAGCTCCTTGCGGGGGGGCATACAAGAGACCCAGTACTTC.